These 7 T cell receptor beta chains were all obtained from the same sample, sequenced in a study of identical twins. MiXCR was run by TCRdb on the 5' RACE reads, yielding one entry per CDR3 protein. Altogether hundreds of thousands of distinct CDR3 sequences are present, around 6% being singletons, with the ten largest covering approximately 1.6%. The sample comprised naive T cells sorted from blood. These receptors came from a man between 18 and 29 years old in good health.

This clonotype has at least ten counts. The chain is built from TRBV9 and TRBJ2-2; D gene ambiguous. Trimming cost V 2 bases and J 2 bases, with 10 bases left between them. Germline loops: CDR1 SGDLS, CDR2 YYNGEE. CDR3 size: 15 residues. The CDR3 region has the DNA TGTGCCAGCAGCGTCTCCATCGATAACACCGGGGAGCTGTTTTTT. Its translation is CASSVSIDNTGELFF.

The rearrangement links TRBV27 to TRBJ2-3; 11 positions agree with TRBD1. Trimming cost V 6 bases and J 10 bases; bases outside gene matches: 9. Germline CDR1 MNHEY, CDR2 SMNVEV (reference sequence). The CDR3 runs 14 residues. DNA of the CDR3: TGTGCCAGCAGACGGACAGGGGGCGAGAAGGCGCAGTATTTT. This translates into CASRRTGGEKAQYF.

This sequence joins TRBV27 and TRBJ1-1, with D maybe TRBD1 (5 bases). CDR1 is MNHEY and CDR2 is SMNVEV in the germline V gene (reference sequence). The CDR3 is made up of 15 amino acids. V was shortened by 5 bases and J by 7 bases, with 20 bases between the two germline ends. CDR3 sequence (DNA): TGTGCCAGCAGTACCACCACAGCGAGACAGTATGAAGCTTTCTTT. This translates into CASSTTTARQYEAFF.

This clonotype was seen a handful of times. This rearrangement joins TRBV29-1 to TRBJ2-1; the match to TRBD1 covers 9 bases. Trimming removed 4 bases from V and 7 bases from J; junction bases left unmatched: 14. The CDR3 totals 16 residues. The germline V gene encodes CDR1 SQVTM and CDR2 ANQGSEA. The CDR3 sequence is CSVGHPGTGIGNEQFF. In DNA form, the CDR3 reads TGCAGCGTTGGGCACCCCGGGACAGGGATCGGGAATGAGCAGTTCTTC.

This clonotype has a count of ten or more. In DNA, the CDR3 is TGTGCCAGCAGTAGCGGGGGATACAATGAGCAGTTCTTC. Protein product: CASSSGGYNEQFF. The chain recombines TRBV7-2 with TRBJ2-1; 9 bases align to TRBD2. Germline lookup yields CDR1 SGHTA and CDR2 FQGNSA. J lost 4 bases, V lost 6 bases, and 1 base had no gene match. This CDR3 region has 13 residues.

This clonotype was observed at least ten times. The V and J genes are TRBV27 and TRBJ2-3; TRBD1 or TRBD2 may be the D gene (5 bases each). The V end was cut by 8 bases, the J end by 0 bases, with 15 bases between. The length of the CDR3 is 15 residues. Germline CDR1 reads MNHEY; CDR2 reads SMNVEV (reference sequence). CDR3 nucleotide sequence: TGTGCCAGCCGCTACCCGGGACGGAGCACAGATACGCAGTATTTT. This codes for CASRYPGRSTDTQYF.

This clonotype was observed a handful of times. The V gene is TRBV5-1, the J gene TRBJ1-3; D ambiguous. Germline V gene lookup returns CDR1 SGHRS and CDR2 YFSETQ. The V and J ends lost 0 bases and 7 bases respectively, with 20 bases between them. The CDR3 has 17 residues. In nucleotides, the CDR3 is TGCGCCAGCAGCTTGGACCATCAACGGGTACGAGAGAACACCATATATTTT. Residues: CASSLDHQRVRENTIYF. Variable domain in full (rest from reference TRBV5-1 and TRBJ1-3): KAGVTQTPRYLIKTRGQQVTLSCSPISGHRSVSWYQQTPGQGLQFLFEYFSETQRNKGNFPGRFSGRQFSNSRSEMNVSTLELGDSALYLCASSLDHQRVRENTIYFGEGSWLTVV.